This TCR beta chain was identified during a study of T cell responses to AZD1222 COVID-19 vaccine (dated by TCRdb to about 2021). Regarding the complete study: AZD1222 recipients with second doses at about 4 weeks or about 12 weeks were pooled, because spike-specific TCR depth and breadth did not differ between schedules. TCR sequencing covered more than 230 trial participants: nearly 210 given two doses of AZD1222 and 26 given two doses of MenACWY control vaccine. Enrollment into the trials was organized by age into subgroups of 18-55, 56-69 and 70-plus years, and those subgroups contained about 160, 30 and 59 TCR-sequenced participants, respectively.

Notes on this clone: Its recognized antigen is unknown. The sample holds no much larger clone one base away, and base qualities are not on file.

Results the study describes overall, beyond this receptor: Conclusions about previously exposed vaccinees are limited, since just 6 or 7 AZD1222 recipients were seropositive for SARS-CoV-2 at baseline. The 56-69-year group was small, and its depth increase did not reach significance, likely because of low power. Most participants were white British and females outnumbered males, and the authors suggested that clonal diversity may have been underestimated. No day 14 peak-response samples were available, so repertoires were characterized only after the peak T cell response. After two AZD1222 doses, spike-specific TCR breadth and depth were significantly higher than at day 0 and than in MenACWY recipients. CD4 TCRs associated with the vaccine covered the entire spike protein, and the dominant responses were in regions 160-218 and 743-854. Nearly half of unique spike-specific TCRs reportedly recognized epitopes outside regions mutated in the B.1.351 and B.1.1.7 variants.

Per the publication, the time point label means: baseline before first vaccination. Vaccinee samples came from UK trials COV001 and COV002, including a single-blind randomized controlled phase 2/3 trial of AZD1222 (ChAdOx1 nCoV-19) in healthy adults. Trial participant PBMC samples were collected at day 0 and day 28 after the second dose for TCRbeta chain sequencing. The CDR3 regions of human TCRbeta chains were analyzed by immunosequencing. The original pipeline was this. TCRs in the repertoires were compared against a reference library of SARS-CoV-2-specific TCRs that had been generated with the MIRA antigen-specificity platform. Breadth meant the fraction of unique TCRs that were SARS-CoV-2-associated, whereas depth meant the fraction of total T cells that were SARS-CoV-2-associated. Using the MIRA data, each spike-specific TCR was assigned both to the spike region to which the TCR was reactive and to a CD4 or CD8 class. Log10-transformed breadth and depth values were compared by one-way ANOVA with Sidak's multiple comparisons tests. Entries here come from immuneACCESS through TCRdb and include only in-frame sequences with V and J called. Some clones fail to appear in such tables; in the studies checked, an unresolved V gene covers under half of the shortfall, and the cause of the remainder is unknown. V and J calls and clone size are copied from that table; D and trimming were computed from the DNA. Counted in this sample were 90,000 to 110,000 clones; about 88% of them appeared once. The ten largest clones capture about 15% of the sample.

The source is an adult in good health. Sequenced here: peripheral blood, sampled on day 0 of AZD1222 vaccination.

The CDR3 reads CASSQVLPGFDSYNSPLHF. The bases read TGTGCCAGCAGCCAAGTTCTACCAGGTTTCGACTCCTATAATTCACCCCTCCACTTT. The chain was built from TRBV3-1 (or the pseudogene TRBV3-2) and TRBJ1-6; no confident D gene assignment can be made. The V end loses 1 base and the J end loses 0 bases, and a stretch of 16 bases separates them. Reading from cysteine to phenylalanine, the CDR3 counts 19 amino acids. The entry retains the CDR3 DNA only, 57 bases that are in frame from base 1. CDR1 and CDR2 are read off the germline V gene (reference sequence) as LGHDT and YNNKEL.